The present entry profiles one TCR beta chain with its context. Trimming shortened V by 5 bases and J by 0 bases, and 11 bases separated the two germline ends. Germline CDR1 reads SGHTA; CDR2 reads FQGNSA. The CDR3 length is 16 residues. The data stem from a study of cytomegalovirus exposure and HLA in healthy donors. Both 60 Vbeta primers and 13 Jbeta primers went into the PCR. The method was immunoSEQ multiplex PCR; TCRdb's version includes in-frame clones alone and lacks a portion of them. The sample gives under 170,000 clones, 79% of which show up once; about 4% is in the top ten. The source is a human donor in good health. The rearrangement uses TRBV7-2 and TRBJ2-6; D possibly corresponds to TRBD1 (5 bases). Sequenced sample: PBMCs. The CDR3 sequence is CASSRRGRSGANVLTF. Written as DNA, the CDR3 is TGTGCCAGCAGCCGAAGGGGTCGCTCTGGGGCCAACGTCCTGACTTTC.